This T cell receptor (beta chain) was sequenced for a study of blood T cell repertoires in COVID-19. This clone was observed a handful of times. Measured with immunoSEQ multiplex PCR; TCRdb has only the in-frame clones, and not every one. The repertoire consists of about 90,000 clones, with roughly 79% occurring once and the leading ten covering roughly 10%. The receptor was isolated from a woman over 75 with acute or convalescent COVID-19. The sample taken for sequencing was peripheral blood.

The CDR3 bases are TGTGCCAGCGGGGGGTCGGCAGGGGGGCCCTATGGCTACACCTTC. Its translation: CASGGSAGGPYGYTF. The chain links TRBV25-1 to TRBJ1-2; 7 bases align to TRBD1. Germline V gives CDR1 MGHDK, CDR2 SYGVNS. V shed 8 bases, J shed 4 bases, and the junction held 13 bases outside the gene matches. The CDR3 has 15 amino acids.